This T cell receptor beta chain was sequenced in a study of OX40 agonist ivuxolimab in advanced cancers. Study summary: Of the patients, three showed partial responses, one with hepatocellular carcinoma and two with cutaneous melanoma. Whole-study findings and limits: There were also nonresponders showing low normalized T-cell clonal expansion.

Germline V CDR1 and CDR2: MDHEN, SYDVKM. The CDR3 totals 14 residues. V was clipped by 6 bases and J by 4 bases; unmatched bases: 5. Sequenced by immunoSEQ multiplex PCR; TCRdb stores in-frame clones only, minus some. The sample holds tens of thousands of clones, around four fifths seen once. With regard to this clone: Antigen unknown.

Here the sequenced sample was CD4+ or CD8+ T cells sorted from blood, taken in a trial of the OX40 agonist ivuxolimab. The J gene is TRBJ2-2, the V gene TRBV28, with 7 bases matching TRBD1. This receptor was obtained from an adult with an advanced solid tumor such as melanoma, head and neck, liver or kidney cancer. Here the CDR3 reads CASSPGGATGELFF. The CDR3 region has the DNA TGTGCCAGCAGCCCAGGGGGAGCCACCGGGGAGCTGTTTTTT.